These 23 T cell receptor beta chains came from one sample sequenced in a study of T cell responses to AZD1222 COVID-19 vaccine (dated by TCRdb to about 2021). The sample's time point label, decoded: baseline before first vaccination. Libraries were made using the immunoSEQ multiplex PCR assay. TCRdb took over this immuneACCESS table, retaining in-frame rearrangements with V and J assigned. Such tables are incomplete; in checked studies, under half of the missing clones stem from an unresolved V gene, and the remainder is unexplained. The sample records about 86,000 clones, around 90% of which are singletons. The ten largest clones take up around 2.8% of the sample. Sequencing was performed on peripheral blood, taken on day 0 of AZD1222 vaccination. Source of these receptors: an adult in good health.

The chain has TRBV7-3 and TRBJ2-1; possibly TRBD2 for D (6 bases). Germline CDR1 reads SGHTA; CDR2 reads FQGTGA. This CDR3 comprises 18 residues. Trimming took off 5 bases at V and 4 bases at J, with 24 bases between the two ends. CDR3 sequence: CASSRLSGPPNIYNEQFF. CDR3 sequence (DNA): TGTGCCAGCAGCCGACTGAGCGGGCCACCTAATATTTACAATGAGCAGTTCTTC.

V is TRBV3-1 (or the pseudogene TRBV3-2) and J is TRBJ2-7, with 7 bases lining up with TRBD1. Unmatched junction bases numbered 5, after V lost 3 bases and J lost 6 bases. The CDR3 sequence is 13 residues long. CDR1 is LGHDT and CDR2 is YNNKEL in the germline V gene (reference sequence). CDR3 coding DNA: TGTGCCAGCAGCCAGACAGGGTTCGGCGAGCAGTACTTC. Translated: CASSQTGFGEQYF.

The V and J genes are TRBV27 and TRBJ2-3; D is uncertain. Germline-derived CDR1 and CDR2 are MNHEY and SMNVEV (reference sequence). With 3 bases removed from V and 4 bases from J, the gap between germline ends came to 8 bases. The CDR3 is made up of 13 amino acids. CDR3 sequence (DNA): TGTGCCAGCAGTTTTACTGCCCCAGATACGCAGTATTTT. Its protein is CASSFTAPDTQYF.

The chain employs TRBV7-8 and TRBJ1-5; D may be TRBD1 (5 bases). The CDR3 is 16 amino acids. Per germline, CDR1 SGHVS and CDR2 FQNEAQ. V was clipped by 0 bases and J by 6 bases, with 15 bases between them. The CDR3 coding sequence is TGTGCCAGCAGCTTAGCGATGAAGCAGGGAAGTCAGCCCCAGCATTTT. Residues: CASSLAMKQGSQPQHF.

The chain couples TRBV6-2 or TRBV6-3 to TRBJ1-1, with D unresolved. Germline CDR1 reads MNHEY; CDR2 reads SVGEGT. Trimming shortened V by 2 bases and J by 4 bases, and 2 bases separated the two germline ends. The CDR3 is 11 amino acids. The CDR3 nucleotides read TGTGCCAGCAGTTACGGCACTGAAGCTTTCTTT. It yields the protein CASSYGTEAFF.

CDR3 bases: TGTGCCAGCAGTTTATACCAGGGGCCAGATACGCAGTATTTT. It codes for CASSLYQGPDTQYF. V usage is TRBV27 and J usage is TRBJ2-3, with a possible D match to TRBD1 (6 bases). The CDR3 consists of 14 residues. Between the trimmed V and J ends, which lost 1 base and 4 bases, there was a span of 9 bases. Germline lookup yields CDR1 MNHEY and CDR2 SMNVEV (reference sequence).

CDR3: CASSLSGNEQYF. The CDR3 bases are TGTGCCAGCAGCCTAAGCGGGAACGAGCAGTACTTC. The genes are TRBV3-1 (or the pseudogene TRBV3-2) and TRBJ2-7; 7 positions agree with TRBD2. V gave up 4 bases and J gave up 5 bases; unmatched junction bases: 2. The CDR3 sequence is 12 residues long. CDR1 is LGHDT, CDR2 YNNKEL, per germline (reference sequence).

The chain uses TRBV15 and TRBJ2-7, with D unclear. Germline CDR1 and CDR2: LNHNV and YYDKDF (reference sequence). Deletions cut 0 bases from V and 2 bases from J, with 11 bases between. CDR3 length: 15 amino acids. CDR3 amino acids: CATSRDYLGTYEQYF. The DNA for the CDR3 is TGTGCCACCAGCAGAGATTACTTGGGCACCTACGAGCAGTACTTC.

As DNA, the CDR3 is TGTGCCAGCCGTGACCAGGGGGCGTCTAATGAAAAACTGTTTTTT. It is translated as CASRDQGASNEKLFF. The rearrangement joins TRBV19 to TRBJ1-4; 8 bases are a match to TRBD1. The CDR3 totals 15 residues. Germline assignment: CDR1 LNHDA and CDR2 SQIVND (reference sequence). After removal of 9 bases from V and 3 bases from J, the junction contained 9 bases not matched to a gene.

The chain recombines TRBV29-1 with TRBJ2-7; D is perhaps TRBD1 (5 bases). The V gene lost 4 bases and the J gene lost 5 bases, with 6 bases spanning the gap. This CDR3 contains 10 residues. Germline CDR1 reads SQVTM; CDR2 reads ANQGSEA. DNA for the CDR3: TGCAGCGTTGCAGGGAACGAGCAGTACTTC. Protein product: CSVAGNEQYF.

V gene TRBV7-9 combines with J gene TRBJ2-7, with D possibly matching TRBD1 (6 bases). The CDR3 runs to 14 residues. Germline loops: CDR1 SEHNR, CDR2 FQNEAQ (reference sequence). V lost 1 base and J lost 3, with 10 bases in between. The chain's CDR3 is CASSLGTANYEQYF. CDR3 coding DNA: TGTGCCAGCAGCTTAGGGACAGCTAACTACGAGCAGTACTTC.

The chain recombines TRBV19 with TRBJ2-7; D gene ambiguous. Trimming shortened V by 2 bases and J by 2 bases, and 10 bases separated the two germline ends. CDR3 length equals 14 residues. Germline CDR1 and CDR2: LNHDA and SQIVND (reference sequence). The CDR3 protein is CASSISDGPYEQYF. CDR3 bases: TGTGCCAGTAGTATATCAGACGGACCCTACGAGCAGTACTTC. The variable domain in full, completed from reference TRBV19 and TRBJ2-7, reads DGGITQSPKYLFRKEGQNVTLSCEQNLNHDAMYWYRQDPGQGLRLIYYSQIVNDFQKGDIAEGYSVSREKKESFPLTVTSAQKNPTAFYLCASSISDGPYEQYFGPGTRLTVT.

A single count supports this clone. The chain's CDR3 is CASSPMRATNEKLFF. DNA of the CDR3: TGTGCCAGCTCACCGATGAGAGCAACTAATGAAAAACTGTTTTTT. The rearrangement uses TRBV18 and TRBJ1-4; D not resolved. The germline V gene encodes CDR1 KGHSH and CDR2 LQKENI. This CDR3 spans 15 amino acids. Trimming pared 3 bases from V and 0 bases from J, leaving 8 bases between.

This clone is a singleton in its sample. The chain employs TRBV7-9 and TRBJ2-7, with 10 nucleotides matching TRBD1. V lost 1 base, J lost 4 bases, and 10 bases stayed unmatched. This CDR3 contains 17 residues. CDR1 SEHNR and CDR2 FQNEAQ come from the germline V gene (reference sequence). The CDR3 bases are TGTGCCAGCAGCTTAGATGGGCGGGACAGGGGTTTATACGAGCAGTACTTC. Translation gives CASSLDGRDRGLYEQYF.

This clone was picked up one time. The chain links TRBV5-1 to TRBJ2-1, with 14 bases lining up with TRBD2. The length of the CDR3 is 18 residues. The J segment lost 3 bases and the V segment lost 0 bases, leaving 5 bases of the junction unmatched. The germline V gene encodes CDR1 SGHRS and CDR2 YFSETQ. This chain's CDR3 is CASSLGWTSGGNYNEQFF. The CDR3 nucleotides are TGCGCCAGCAGCTTGGGATGGACTAGCGGGGGGAACTACAATGAGCAGTTCTTC.

The chain is built from TRBV5-1 and TRBJ1-6; D gene unclear. V was pared by 4 bases and J by 5 bases, with 7 bases between. The CDR3 loop spans 13 amino acids. The germline gives CDR1 SGHRS, CDR2 YFSETQ. Here the CDR3 reads CASSKDDNSPLHF. The DNA for the CDR3 is TGCGCCAGCAGCAAGGACGATAATTCACCCCTCCACTTT.

The chain links TRBV5-1 to TRBJ1-2, with D possibly matching TRBD1 (5 bases). This CDR3 contains 17 residues. Germline CDR1 and CDR2: SGHRS and YFSETQ. V lost 0 bases, J lost 4 bases, and 19 bases lay in between. The CDR3 loop is CASSLGAGAPRAYGYTF. The CDR3 DNA sequence: TGCGCCAGCAGCTTGGGCGCCGGGGCCCCACGGGCCTATGGCTACACCTTC. The variable domain in full, with the rest retrieved from reference TRBV5-1 and TRBJ1-2, is KAGVTQTPRYLIKTRGQQVTLSCSPISGHRSVSWYQQTPGQGLQFLFEYFSETQRNKGNFPGRFSGRQFSNSRSEMNVSTLELGDSALYLCASSLGAGAPRAYGYTFGSGTRLTVV.

This sequence joins TRBV5-5 and TRBJ2-7, with unresolved D. CDR3 length: 16 residues. Germline-derived CDR1 and CDR2 are SGHKS and YYEKEE (reference sequence). Deletions cut 1 base from V and 1 base from J, with 15 bases between. The CDR3 loop reads CASSLRWVDRSYEQYF. The CDR3 region has the DNA TGTGCCAGCAGCTTGCGGTGGGTGGATAGGTCCTACGAGCAGTACTTC.

V and J are TRBV3-1 (or the pseudogene TRBV3-2) and TRBJ2-1, with D possibly being TRBD2 (7 bases). The CDR3 loop spans 14 amino acids. Trimming stripped 3 bases from V and 8 bases from J, with 14 bases between. Germline V gene sequence: CDR1 LGHDT, CDR2 YNNKEL (reference sequence). The DNA for the CDR3 is TGTGCCAGCAGCCAGGGGGGGCAAGCCCATGAGCAGTTCTTC. Translating gives CASSQGGQAHEQFF.

The rearrangement joins TRBV29-1 to TRBJ1-5, with TRBD1 as a possible D gene (5 bases). V was trimmed by 4 bases and J by 0 bases, leaving 10 bases between them. From germline, CDR1 is SQVTM and CDR2 ANQGSEA. This CDR3 has 14 amino acids. Here the CDR3 reads CSVVVTDSNQPQHF. CDR3 in DNA: TGCAGCGTTGTAGTGACAGATAGCAATCAGCCCCAGCATTTT. Full variable domain (missing parts from reference TRBV29-1 and TRBJ1-5): SAVISQKPSRDICQRGTSLTIQCQVDSQVTMMFWYRQQPGQSLTLIATANQGSEATYESGFVIDKFPISRPNLTFSTLTVSNMSPEDSSIYLCSVVVTDSNQPQHFGDGTRLSIL.

The rearrangement joins TRBV18 to TRBJ2-2; D remains ambiguous. Germline V gene data show CDR1 as KGHSH and CDR2 as LQKENI. This CDR3 is built from 12 residues. The ends were cut back, 5 bases at V and 6 bases at J, with 7 bases in the middle. The CDR3 DNA reads TGTGCCAGCTCAGGGGAATCCGGGGAGCTGTTTTTT. Translated: CASSGESGELFF.

This clone was detected a few times. The chain carries TRBV5-6 and TRBJ2-2; 8 bases match TRBD2. The J segment lost 0 bases and the V segment lost 2 bases, leaving 6 bases of the junction unmatched. Germline assignment: CDR1 SGHDT and CDR2 YYEEEE. The CDR3 extends over 17 amino acids. The chain's CDR3 is CASSFLSLAANTGELFF. For the CDR3, the DNA is TGTGCCAGCAGCTTCCTCTCACTAGCGGCGAACACCGGGGAGCTGTTTTTT.

This chain links TRBV7-6 with TRBJ2-3; D is perhaps TRBD1 or TRBD2 (6 bases each). Per germline, CDR1 SGHVS and CDR2 FNYEAQ. This CDR3 spans 16 amino acids. The V end was cut by 1 base, the J end by 1 base, with 12 bases between. DNA of the CDR3: TGTGCCAGCAGCTTAGGGGTGGGGGGCGGCACAGATACGCAGTATTTT. Translation gives CASSLGVGGGTDTQYF.